Following are 31 T cell receptor beta chains from one sample sequenced in a study of CDR3 diversity in severe acne. TCRdb called the PCR reads again in MiXCR, with one record for every CDR3 protein. The sample shows under 100,000 distinct CDR3 sequences, around 50% of them seen only once. Input material: blood. The receptors shown here come from a male donor in good health, serving as a control.

This clonotype is medium-sized in the sample. The rearrangement joins TRBV5-1 to TRBJ2-7; D is perhaps TRBD1 or TRBD2 (5 bases each). Germline CDR1 and CDR2: SGHRS and YFSETQ. The V and J ends lost 4 bases and 0 bases respectively, with 11 bases between them. The CDR3 runs to 14 residues. In nucleotides, the CDR3 is TGCGCCAGCAGCCAGAGTGGGACCTCCTACGAGCAGTACTTC. It encodes CASSQSGTSYEQYF.

The table lists this clonotype with many counts. CDR3 region: CASSQDQRRAGGYTF. Written as DNA, the CDR3 is TGTGCCAGCAGCCAAGATCAACGGAGGGCAGGGGGCTACACCTTC. The genes are TRBV3-1 and TRBJ1-2; maybe TRBD1 (5 bases). CDR1 is LGHDT, CDR2 YNNKEL, per germline (reference sequence). There are 15 residues in the CDR3. Trimming took 0 bases from V and 8 from J, leaving 16 bases between them.

The V gene is TRBV9, the J gene TRBJ1-1; TRBD1 is a possible D gene (6 bases). The CDR3 is made up of 15 amino acids. V was clipped by 0 bases and J by 6 bases, with 15 bases between them. Germline CDR1 reads SGDLS; CDR2 reads YYNGEE. CDR3 coding DNA: TGTGCCAGCAGCGTAGGAAGGGGGGGTAGCGCTGAAGCTTTCTTT. It encodes CASSVGRGGSAEAFF.

There are many counts of this clonotype. The chain is built from TRBV9 and TRBJ1-5; 10 nucleotides match TRBD1. After removal of 3 bases from V and 3 bases from J, the junction contained 6 bases not matched to a gene. The CDR3 has 16 residues. Germline V gene data show CDR1 as SGDLS and CDR2 as YYNGEE. The CDR3 reads CASSAGTGANNQPQHF. CDR3 nucleotides: TGTGCCAGCAGCGCGGGGACAGGGGCAAACAATCAGCCCCAGCATTTT.

As regards this clonotype: Because it lacks the conserved phenylalanine or tryptophan at the end, this CDR3 is likely a read error. It is unclear where the CDR3 begins or ends on the DNA, so no DNA is shown, and the CDR3 is as TCRdb lists it. The V gene is TRBV6-1, the J gene TRBJ1-1; TRBD1 was called by the table and not checked on the DNA. The CDR3 spans 12 amino acids, including both terminal residues. The germline gives CDR1 MNHNS, CDR2 SASEGT. The CDR3 sequence: CASSGGLAEASL.

This clonotype was seen repeatedly, ten times or more. This chain links TRBV3-1 with TRBJ2-7, with TRBD2 matching over 11 bases. Germline values: CDR1 LGHDT, CDR2 YNNKEL (reference sequence). This CDR3 region has 22 residues. With V trimmed by 1 base and J by 4 bases, 24 bases remained unmatched. The CDR3 nucleotides are TGTGCCAGCAGCCAAGTATCACTTGTCGGGGCTAGCGGGAGGTCTCGTAAATACGAGCAGTACTTC. As protein: CASSQVSLVGASGRSRKYEQYF.

This clonotype was seen more than once but under ten times. The junction departs from germline at one end; a sequencing error may be responsible. This chain uses TRBV3-1 with TRBJ2-7; 8 bases align to TRBD1. Germline CDR1 is LGHDT and CDR2 is YNNKEL (reference sequence). The CDR3 runs 14 residues. The CDR3 region has the DNA TGTGCCAGCAGCCCCCGGACAGGGCTCTACGGGCAGTACTTC. This sequence encodes CASSPRTGLYGQYF.

This clonotype was seen many times. The rearrangement uses TRBV2 and TRBJ1-5, with 10 bases matching TRBD1. V was pared by 5 bases and J by 5 bases, with 3 bases of the junction left unmatched. Germline V gene lookup returns CDR1 SNHLY and CDR2 FYNNEI. This CDR3 comprises 14 residues. In nucleotides, the CDR3 is TGTGCCAGCAGTCGACAGGGGGCTGATCAGCCCCAGCATTTT. Protein: CASSRQGADQPQHF.

About this clonotype itself: The junction does not match germline at one end; this may be a read error. The chain joins TRBV19 to TRBJ2-5, with D possibly being TRBD2 (7 bases). CDR1 LNHDA and CDR2 SQIVND come from the germline V gene (reference sequence). The CDR3 extends over 13 amino acids. DNA for the CDR3: TGTGCGAGTAGGGGGGGGGGGCAAGAGACCCAGTACTTC. Protein sequence: CASRGGGQETQYF.

This clonotype was found many times. This sequence joins TRBV6-1 and TRBJ1-1; D gene unclear. V lost 7 bases and J lost 3, with 12 bases in between. This CDR3 contains 13 residues. Germline values: CDR1 MNHNS, CDR2 SASEGT. CDR3 residues: CASTSSMDTEAFF. The DNA of the CDR3 is TGTGCCAGCACCTCTTCTATGGACACTGAAGCTTTCTTT.

The chain combines TRBV4-1 with TRBJ2-7, with 8 nucleotides matching TRBD2. The ends lost 0 bases at V and 3 bases at J; junction bases unmatched: 7. This CDR3 has 16 amino acids. Germline CDR1 reads MGHRA; CDR2 reads YSYEKL. The CDR3 spells CASSQDPGTSSYEQYF. CDR3 sequence (DNA): TGCGCCAGCAGCCAAGACCCAGGGACTAGTAGCTACGAGCAGTACTTC.

Here the CDR3 reads CASSVGGGRNYGYTF. The CDR3 bases are TGTGCCAGCAGCGTGGGTGGAGGCCGTAACTATGGCTACACCTTC. The V gene is TRBV5-4, the J gene TRBJ1-2; D call uncertain. With 4 bases removed from V and 1 base from J, the gap between germline ends came to 14 bases. Per the germline V gene, CDR1 is SGHNT and CDR2 is YYREEE (reference sequence). The CDR3 is made up of 15 amino acids.

This chain joins TRBV5-1 and TRBJ2-5, with TRBD2 matching over 7 bases. V lost 3 bases and J lost 4; bases outside the gene matches: 9. This CDR3 contains 15 residues. CDR1 is SGHRS and CDR2 is YFSETQ in the germline V gene. Written as DNA, the CDR3 is TGCGCCAGCAGCTATGACTTAGCGGGTGGAGAGACCCAGTACTTC. Amino acids: CASSYDLAGGETQYF.

This clonotype was picked up many times. The CDR3 is CASSELDYGEQFF. The CDR3 DNA is TGTGCCAGCAGTGAATTAGACTACGGTGAGCAGTTCTTC. This chain connects TRBV2 to TRBJ2-1; weak D call: TRBD2 (5 bases). V was clipped by 2 bases and J by 9 bases, with 11 bases between them. This CDR3 is built from 13 residues. CDR1 and CDR2 from the germline V gene are SNHLY and FYNNEI. Looking up the rest from reference TRBV2 and TRBJ2-1 gives the full variable domain: EPEVTQTPSHQVTQMGQEVILRCVPISNHLYFYWYRQILGQKVEFLVSFYNNEISEKSEIFDDQFSVERPDGSNFTLKIRSTKLEDSAMYFCASSELDYGEQFFGPGTRLTVL.

The rearrangement uses TRBV6-4 and TRBJ2-7; 11 bases map to TRBD2. Germline V CDR1 and CDR2: MRHNA, SNTAGT. There are 16 residues in the CDR3. V dropped 2 bases and J dropped 4; count of bases not matched to a gene: 7. The CDR3 here is CASSDTSGSSTYEQYF. In DNA form, the CDR3 reads TGTGCCAGCAGTGACACTAGCGGGAGTTCCACTTACGAGCAGTACTTC.

This rearrangement joins TRBV2 to TRBJ2-5, with 10 nucleotides matching TRBD1. Germline CDR1 reads SNHLY; CDR2 reads FYNNEI. V lost 5 bases to trimming and J lost 5 bases; unmatched junction nucleotides: 8. The CDR3 has 15 amino acids. This CDR3 reads CASSLEGTGEETQYF. In nucleotides, the CDR3 is TGTGCCAGCAGTTTAGAAGGGACAGGGGAGGAGACCCAGTACTTC.

The V call is TRBV7-9, the J call TRBJ2-7; 8 nucleotides align to TRBD1. Germline V gene sequence: CDR1 SEHNR, CDR2 FQNEAQ (reference sequence). This CDR3 has 15 amino acids. The ends lost 2 bases at V and 2 bases at J; junction bases unmatched: 5. This CDR3 is CASSLLGQGTYEQYF. Written as DNA, the CDR3 is TGTGCCAGCAGCTTACTTGGACAGGGAACCTACGAGCAGTACTTC.

This clonotype was counted ten times or more. CDR3 loop: CASSLMVTEAFF. The CDR3 nucleotides read TGTGCCAGCAGTTTAATGGTCACTGAAGCTTTCTTT. This sequence joins TRBV28 and TRBJ1-1; D unclear. Looked up from germline, CDR1 is MDHEN and CDR2 is SYDVKM. The CDR3 runs to 12 residues. Deletions cut 2 bases from V and 4 bases from J, with 5 bases between.

The chain links TRBV7-2 to TRBJ2-7; TRBD2 aligns across 10 bases. This CDR3 contains 17 residues. Looked up from germline, CDR1 is SGHTA and CDR2 is FQGNSA. The ends lost 5 bases at V and 2 bases at J; junction bases unmatched: 12. The CDR3 region has the DNA TGTGCCAGCAGCCCCTGGACTAGCGGAGCCCCTCCCTACGAGCAGTACTTC. The encoded protein is CASSPWTSGAPPYEQYF.

This chain connects TRBV18 to TRBJ1-2; 8 bases line up with TRBD1. V lost 6 bases to trimming and J lost 6 bases; unmatched junction nucleotides: 12. This CDR3 is 15 amino acids long. Per germline, CDR1 KGHSH and CDR2 LQKENI. As DNA, the CDR3 is TGTGCCAGCTCGCGGAGGACAGGGTCGGAAGATGGCTACACCTTC. Residues: CASSRRTGSEDGYTF.

The table lists this clonotype with a few counts. At one boundary the junction diverges from the germline segment, which might be a read error. The chain uses TRBV6-6 and TRBJ2-2; D possibly corresponds to TRBD1 (6 bases). Germline V gene data show CDR1 as MNHNY and CDR2 as SVGAGI (reference sequence). The CDR3 has 16 amino acids. This CDR3 is CASSYSLGGKTEELFF. Written as DNA, the CDR3 is TGTGCCAGCAGTTACTCGTTAGGGGGAAAGACCGAGGAGCTGTTTTTT.

The chain employs TRBV9 and TRBJ1-3, with D tentatively TRBD1 (6 bases). The CDR3 runs to 15 residues. Germline-derived CDR1 and CDR2 are SGDLS and YYNGEE. V was pared by 2 bases and J by 4 bases, with 13 bases between. The CDR3 DNA reads TGTGCCAGCAGCGTCTCGGGGGCGGAAGGAAACACCATATATTTT. Amino acids: CASSVSGAEGNTIYF. The variable domain in full, with the rest retrieved from reference TRBV9 and TRBJ1-3, is DSGVTQTPKHLITATGQRVTLRCSPRSGDLSVYWYQQSLDQGLQFLIQYYNGEERAKGNILERFSAQQFPDLHSELNLSSLELGDSALYFCASSVSGAEGNTIYFGEGSWLTVV.

The table lists this clonotype with a count of one. This chain connects TRBV12-3 or TRBV12-4 to TRBJ1-4, with a weak D call TRBD1 (5 bases). Trimming shortened V by 5 bases and J by 5 bases, and 12 bases separated the two germline ends. The length of the CDR3 is 14 residues. The CDR3 sequence: CASSLQGLNEKLFF. In DNA form, the CDR3 reads TGTGCCAGCAGTCTGCAGGGATTAAATGAAAAACTGTTTTTT.

This clonotype appeared many times. The V gene is TRBV7-3, the J gene TRBJ2-7; weak D call: TRBD1 (5 bases). Germline CDR1 is SGHTA and CDR2 is FQGTGA. V was trimmed by 0 bases and J by 0 bases, leaving 9 bases between them. This CDR3 has 15 residues. CDR3 residues: CASSLTLQDSYEQYF. In nucleotides, the CDR3 is TGTGCCAGCAGCTTAACCTTACAGGACTCCTACGAGCAGTACTTC.

This clonotype appeared many times. The chain uses TRBV20-1 and TRBJ2-3; TRBD2 matches 9 bases. The V gene end was trimmed by 5 bases and the J gene end by 3 bases; junction bases not matched to a gene: 3. The CDR3 runs 13 residues. Germline loops: CDR1 DFQATT, CDR2 SNEGSKA (reference sequence). The chain's CDR3 is CSAHLAGTDTQYF. Written as DNA, the CDR3 is TGCAGTGCTCACCTAGCGGGAACAGATACGCAGTATTTT.

This clonotype has more than one count but fewer than ten. The chain carries TRBV19 and TRBJ1-5; D uncertain. CDR3 length: 12 residues. The V end lost 10 bases, the J end lost 7 bases, and 14 bases lay between the germline ends. Germline V gene data show CDR1 as LNHDA and CDR2 as SQIVND (reference sequence). The CDR3 here is CATRAGGQPQHF. The CDR3 nucleotides are TGTGCCACCAGAGCGGGCGGGCAGCCCCAGCATTTT.

This clonotype was picked up many times. The chain couples TRBV12-3 or TRBV12-4 to TRBJ1-6, with D possibly being TRBD1 (5 bases). The CDR3 is made up of 15 amino acids. Trimming pared 1 base from V and 6 bases from J, leaving 10 bases between. The CDR3 protein is CASSLVGGANSPLHF. The CDR3 nucleotides read TGTGCCAGCAGTTTAGTTGGAGGGGCTAATTCACCCCTCCACTTT.

This clonotype turned up a few times. The gene calls are TRBV2 and TRBJ2-5; D remains ambiguous. Germline assignment: CDR1 SNHLY and CDR2 FYNNEI. Trimming stripped 0 bases from V and 5 bases from J, with 7 bases between. This CDR3 has 13 amino acids. The CDR3 loop reads CASSEATAETQYF. The CDR3 DNA reads TGTGCCAGCAGTGAAGCCACCGCCGAGACCCAGTACTTC.

Judged by abundance, this clonotype is medium-sized. The chain joins TRBV9 to TRBJ1-6; D uncertain. V dropped 0 bases and J dropped 7 bases, with 11 bases sitting between them. CDR1 SGDLS and CDR2 YYNGEE come from the germline V gene. This CDR3 region has 15 residues. CDR3 in amino acids: CASSVEGKRNSPLHF. CDR3 nucleotides: TGTGCCAGCAGCGTAGAAGGAAAAAGGAATTCACCCCTCCACTTT. Combining the CDR3 with reference TRBV9 and TRBJ1-6 gives the whole variable domain DSGVTQTPKHLITATGQRVTLRCSPRSGDLSVYWYQQSLDQGLQFLIQYYNGEERAKGNILERFSAQQFPDLHSELNLSSLELGDSALYFCASSVEGKRNSPLHFGNGTRLTVT.

The V gene is TRBV5-1, the J gene TRBJ2-7; 7 positions match TRBD1. Trimming at V came to 2 bases and at J to 5 bases, leaving 10 bases not matched to a gene. CDR1 and CDR2 from the germline V gene are SGHRS and YFSETQ. The CDR3 contains 15 residues. CDR3 loop: CASSFLTGVYDEQYF. In DNA, the CDR3 is TGCGCCAGCAGCTTTTTAACAGGGGTTTACGACGAGCAGTACTTC.

This chain joins TRBV24-1 and TRBJ2-7, with TRBD1 matching over 9 bases. The CDR3 has 14 residues. The V segment lost 2 bases and the J segment 6 bases; nucleotides outside the gene matches: 4. Germline CDR1 is KGHDR and CDR2 is SFDVKD. The CDR3 sequence: CATSDSDRGGEQYF. The DNA for the CDR3 is TGTGCCACCAGTGATTCAGACAGGGGGGGCGAGCAGTACTTC.